Many counts were recorded for the clone carrying this T cell receptor beta chain. This sample is drawn from a study of prognosis after radiotherapy for stage I lung cancer. Turning to the study itself: Medical inoperability was considered to apply to all enrolled non-small cell lung cancer patients. None of the patients had concurrent treatment alongside stereotactic body radiotherapy.

With two time points in the design, roughly 5.7 milliliters of peripheral blood were drawn at each one. Trimming pared 9 bases from V and 2 bases from J, leaving 13 bases between. The CDR3 covers 13 residues. The germline CDR1 and CDR2 sequences are LNHDA and SQIVND (reference sequence). Multiplex PCR, run in two rounds, amplified TCR beta CDR3 from genomic DNA. Individual primers that were specific to each TRBV and TRBJ gene served in first-round PCR. TCRdb reprocessed the multiplex PCR reads via MiXCR and lists one record per CDR3 protein. Among about 34,000 distinct CDR3 sequences listed, less than 40% were seen once.

Sequencing used PBMCs, obtained before or after stereotactic body radiation therapy (not recorded which). The chain combines TRBV19 with TRBJ2-5, with a weak D call TRBD2 (6 bases). The clonotype originates from a donor aged 50 or older with non-small cell lung cancer. CDR3 DNA sequence: TGTGCCAGCCGGGACTTCAGTCAAGAGACCCAGTACTTC. As protein: CASRDFSQETQYF.